A single sample gave rise to the 26 T cell receptor beta chains below, sequenced in a study of blood T cell repertoires in COVID-19. Profiling relied on immunoSEQ multiplex PCR, and the TCRdb table lists in-frame clones only, not all of them. The table includes approximately 110,000 clones, 80% to 85% detected once. Source material: peripheral blood. These receptor sequences come from a man of 80 years or more with acute or convalescent COVID-19.

The chain couples TRBV30 to TRBJ2-1; 12 bases match TRBD2. Germline trimming cut 7 bases from V and 2 bases from J; bases unmatched to any gene: 6. Germline loops: CDR1 GTSNPN, CDR2 SVGIG (reference sequence). The CDR3 covers 15 residues. CDR3 bases: TGTGCCTTGGCTCTAGCGGGAGGGCCCTACAATGAGCAGTTCTTC. Translated: CALALAGGPYNEQFF. Variable domain in full (rest from reference TRBV30 and TRBJ2-1): SQTIHQWPATLVQPVGSPLSLECTVEGTSNPNLYWYRQAAGRGLQLLFYSVGIGQISSEVPQNLSASRPQDRQFILSSKKLLLSDSGFYLCALALAGGPYNEQFFGPGTRLTVL.

This clone was counted only a few times. V usage is TRBV2 and J usage is TRBJ1-5; 10 bases agree with TRBD1. CDR3 length: 16 residues. The trim removed 2 bases at V and 3 bases at J, leaving 4 bases unmatched. Germline values: CDR1 SNHLY, CDR2 FYNNEI. The CDR3 here is CASSERQGANNQPQHF. Written as DNA, the CDR3 is TGTGCCAGCAGTGAACGACAGGGGGCTAACAATCAGCCCCAGCATTTT.

The chain combines TRBV3-1 (or the pseudogene TRBV3-2) with TRBJ2-1; a weak D match, TRBD2 (5 bases). The CDR3 loop spans 15 amino acids. Germline CDR1 is LGHDT and CDR2 is YNNKEL (reference sequence). V was shortened by 4 bases and J by 6 bases, with 16 bases between the two germline ends. The CDR3 DNA reads TGTGCCAGCAGCCGCGGGCTCACCCGGGGCAATGAGCAGTTCTTC. Its translation is CASSRGLTRGNEQFF.

The chain has TRBV11-3 and TRBJ2-3, with D possibly matching TRBD2 (5 bases). Trimming shortened V by 4 bases and J by 5 bases, and 10 bases separated the two germline ends. The germline V gene encodes CDR1 SGHNT and CDR2 YENEEA. This CDR3 is 13 amino acids long. CDR3 sequence (DNA): TGTGCCAGCAGCTCTACCCGGGGAGATACGCAGTATTTT. This translates into CASSSTRGDTQYF.

The chain uses TRBV6-5 and TRBJ1-3, with D hard to call. CDR1 is MNHEY, CDR2 SVGAGI, per germline. The V and J ends lost 5 bases and 0 bases respectively, with 11 bases between them. This CDR3 is 15 amino acids long. CDR3 in amino acids: CASSRLLASGNTIYF. The CDR3 coding sequence is TGTGCCAGCAGTAGACTATTAGCCTCTGGAAACACCATATATTTT.

The chain employs TRBV5-1 and TRBJ2-3, with D unresolved. Germline lookup yields CDR1 SGHRS and CDR2 YFSETQ. The CDR3 consists of 14 residues. V was clipped by 4 bases and J by 0 bases, with 9 bases between them. The CDR3 DNA reads as TGCGCCAGCAGCCCTCCCTCTAGCACAGATACGCAGTATTTT. It specifies CASSPPSSTDTQYF.

This clone was found a few times. The V and J genes are TRBV9 and TRBJ2-2, with TRBD1 matching over 7 bases. The CDR3 is 14 amino acids. Germline V CDR1 and CDR2: SGDLS, YYNGEE. The V segment lost 0 bases and the J segment 5 bases; nucleotides outside the gene matches: 1. CDR3 sequence (DNA): TGTGCCAGCAGCGTAGAGGGGGCGACCGGGGAGCTGTTTTTT. Protein: CASSVEGATGELFF.

V and J are TRBV15 and TRBJ1-5, with D hard to call. The germline CDR1 and CDR2 sequences are LNHNV and YYDKDF (reference sequence). The V gene lost 0 bases and the J gene lost 5 bases, with 8 bases spanning the gap. The CDR3 runs 14 residues. DNA of the CDR3: TGTGCCACCAGCAGAGATGGGAGTTATCAGCCCCAGCATTTT. It encodes CATSRDGSYQPQHF.

The J gene is TRBJ2-1, the V gene TRBV5-1, with D hard to call. CDR1 is SGHRS and CDR2 is YFSETQ in the germline V gene. Deletions cut 0 bases from V and 9 bases from J, with 10 bases between. The CDR3 extends over 13 amino acids. As DNA, the CDR3 is TGCGCCAGCAGCTTGGTTGGTTTGAGTGAGCAGTTCTTC. Protein sequence: CASSLVGLSEQFF.

The chain carries TRBV18 and TRBJ1-5; 8 bases match TRBD1. V lost 1 base, J lost 3 bases, and 2 bases stayed unmatched. The CDR3 extends over 15 amino acids. Germline CDR1 reads KGHSH; CDR2 reads LQKENI. The CDR3 nucleotides are TGTGCCAGCTCACCACAGACAGGGGACAATCAGCCCCAGCATTTT. This codes for CASSPQTGDNQPQHF. The full variable domain, in which reference TRBV18 and TRBJ1-5 provide the parts outside the CDR3, is NAGVMQNPRHLVRRRGQEARLRCSPMKGHSHVYWYRQLPEEGLKFMVYLQKENIIDESGMPKERFSAEFPKEGPSILRIQQVVRGDSAAYFCASSPQTGDNQPQHFGDGTRLSIL.

With respect to this clone: Additional DNA sequences in this sample encode the identical CDR3. The rearrangement uses TRBV30 and TRBJ1-1; TRBD1 might be the D (6 bases). CDR1 GTSNPN and CDR2 SVGIG come from the germline V gene (reference sequence). This CDR3 has 13 amino acids. V was pared by 0 bases and J by 7 bases, with 12 bases between. The CDR3 loop reads CAWSVQGAREAFF. The CDR3 bases are TGTGCCTGGAGTGTACAGGGCGCCCGTGAAGCTTTCTTT.

The rearrangement links TRBV28 to TRBJ1-5, with 8 nucleotides matching TRBD1. The length of the CDR3 is 15 residues. Trimming removed 6 bases from V and 4 bases from J; junction bases left unmatched: 8. Germline V CDR1 and CDR2: MDHEN, SYDVKM. CDR3 DNA sequence: TGTGCCAGCAGGAAATCAGGGGGCTGGAATCAGCCCCAGCATTTT. Its translation: CASRKSGGWNQPQHF.

The genes are TRBV5-4 and TRBJ2-6, with 7 bases lining up with TRBD1. The germline V gene has CDR1 SGHNT and CDR2 YYREEE (reference sequence). CDR3 length equals 17 residues. Trimming cost V 4 bases and J 2 bases; bases outside gene matches: 9. The DNA of the CDR3 is TGTGCCAGCAGCGCCAATATTCAGGGGGCTGGGGCCAACGTCCTGACTTTC. This codes for CASSANIQGAGANVLTF.

The chain combines TRBV5-1 with TRBJ2-7, with 10 bases matching TRBD2. The J segment lost 5 bases and the V segment lost 5 bases, leaving 10 bases of the junction unmatched. Germline CDR1 is SGHRS and CDR2 is YFSETQ. The CDR3 is made up of 15 amino acids. CDR3 loop: CASRLPSGRFDEQYF. The CDR3 DNA reads as TGCGCCAGCAGACTCCCTAGCGGGAGATTCGACGAGCAGTACTTC. The variable domain in full, with the rest retrieved from reference TRBV5-1 and TRBJ2-7, is KAGVTQTPRYLIKTRGQQVTLSCSPISGHRSVSWYQQTPGQGLQFLFEYFSETQRNKGNFPGRFSGRQFSNSRSEMNVSTLELGDSALYLCASRLPSGRFDEQYFGPGTRLTVT.

J is TRBJ2-3 and V is TRBV10-3; D gene ambiguous. The length of the CDR3 is 17 residues. From germline, CDR1 is ENHRY and CDR2 SYGVKD. Trimming took 5 bases from V and 0 from J, leaving 18 bases between them. In DNA form, the CDR3 reads TGTGCCATCAGTTCCGTACTGACTGCCCCTAGCACAGATACGCAGTATTTT. Its protein is CAISSVLTAPSTDTQYF.

This chain links TRBV7-6 with TRBJ2-2, with 8 bases fitting TRBD2. The CDR3 length is 16 residues. V trimming: 2 bases; J trimming: 6 bases; junction bases outside the gene matches: 8. Germline lookup yields CDR1 SGHVS and CDR2 FNYEAQ. The CDR3 protein is CASSLRTGTSPGELFF. CDR3 sequence (DNA): TGTGCCAGCAGCTTAAGAACCGGGACTAGTCCCGGGGAGCTGTTTTTT.

The CDR3 DNA reads as TGTGCCAGCAGCTTCCGGGACAGGGCCCCTTACGAGCAGTACTTC. Its protein is CASSFRDRAPYEQYF. The chain employs TRBV5-8 and TRBJ2-7; 9 nucleotides line up with TRBD1. Trimming removed 2 bases from V and 4 bases from J; junction bases left unmatched: 7. CDR1 and CDR2 from the germline V gene are SGHTS and YDEGEE. The CDR3 totals 15 residues.

The chain recombines TRBV28 with TRBJ2-7, with a weak D call TRBD1 (6 bases). There are 11 residues in the CDR3. CDR1 and CDR2 from the germline V gene are MDHEN and SYDVKM. V was clipped by 8 bases and J by 7 bases, with 12 bases between them. Written as DNA, the CDR3 is TGTGCCAGCCAGGGGATCGGGGAGCAGTACTTC. This sequence encodes CASQGIGEQYF.

The rearrangement joins TRBV28 to TRBJ2-5, with 8 positions matching TRBD1. This CDR3 contains 15 residues. With 4 bases clipped from V and 3 bases from J, the junction kept 7 bases outside the gene matches. Germline values: CDR1 MDHEN, CDR2 SYDVKM. Written as DNA, the CDR3 is TGTGCCAGCAGTTCTTACAGGGGGTTAAAAGAGACCCAGTACTTC. It translates to CASSSYRGLKETQYF.

The chain links TRBV7-2 to TRBJ2-3; D unresolved. The CDR3 runs 14 residues. Germline CDR1 reads SGHTA; CDR2 reads FQGNSA. V was shortened by 3 bases and J by 4 bases, with 11 bases between the two germline ends. CDR3 sequence reads: CASSFTYAADTQYF. DNA of the CDR3: TGTGCCAGCAGCTTCACTTACGCCGCAGATACGCAGTATTTT.

V gene TRBV6-5 combines with J gene TRBJ1-2; TRBD1 matches at 7 bases. Germline-derived CDR1 and CDR2 are MNHEY and SVGAGI. This CDR3 comprises 15 residues. The V and J ends lost 0 bases and 8 bases, in that order; junction bases with no gene match: 9. The DNA for the CDR3 is TGTGCCAGCAGTTACTCGCGGCAGGGGGGAAGGGGCTACACCTTC. Protein sequence: CASSYSRQGGRGYTF.

For the CDR3, the DNA is TGCGCCAGCAGCCGTATAGGGGGCCAAGAGACCCAGTACTTC. Its protein product is CASSRIGGQETQYF. The rearrangement uses TRBV5-1 and TRBJ2-5, with a tentative D call TRBD1 (6 bases). Germline V lookup: CDR1 SGHRS, CDR2 YFSETQ. V was pared by 4 bases and J by 1 base, with 11 bases between. CDR3 length: 14 residues.

Comments on this clone: The identical CDR3 is also encoded by other nucleotide sequences in the sample. The chain employs TRBV30 and TRBJ1-5, with unresolved D. Germline-derived CDR1 and CDR2 are GTSNPN and SVGIG (reference sequence). The V end lost 0 bases, the J end lost 1 base, and 4 bases lay between the germline ends. CDR3 length: 13 residues. CDR3 nucleotides: TGTGCCTGGAGTGTACAGAGCAATCAGCCCCAGCATTTT. Translation gives CAWSVQSNQPQHF. Combining the CDR3 with reference TRBV30 and TRBJ1-5 gives the whole variable domain SQTIHQWPATLVQPVGSPLSLECTVEGTSNPNLYWYRQAAGRGLQLLFYSVGIGQISSEVPQNLSASRPQDRQFILSSKKLLLSDSGFYLCAWSVQSNQPQHFGDGTRLSIL.

J is TRBJ2-2 and V is TRBV19, with 9 bases matching TRBD1. Germline lookup yields CDR1 LNHDA and CDR2 SQIVND (reference sequence). V lost 2 bases and J lost 7; bases outside the gene matches: 8. This CDR3 comprises 16 residues. The chain's CDR3 is CASSILPGQGDGELFF. The CDR3 DNA sequence: TGTGCCAGTAGTATACTGCCGGGACAGGGTGACGGGGAGCTGTTTTTT. Supplemented by reference TRBV19 and TRBJ2-2, the full variable domain reads DGGITQSPKYLFRKEGQNVTLSCEQNLNHDAMYWYRQDPGQGLRLIYYSQIVNDFQKGDIAEGYSVSREKKESFPLTVTSAQKNPTAFYLCASSILPGQGDGELFFGEGSRLTVL.

The J gene is TRBJ2-7, the V gene TRBV28, with 9 bases lining up with TRBD1. Per germline, CDR1 MDHEN and CDR2 SYDVKM. The ends lost 10 bases at V and 2 bases at J; junction bases unmatched: 12. This CDR3 spans 15 amino acids. This CDR3 reads CATLSPGQGPYEQYF. The CDR3 bases are TGTGCCACCCTTTCTCCGGGACAGGGACCCTACGAGCAGTACTTC.

The V call is TRBV6-6, the J call TRBJ2-6, with 14 bases matching TRBD2. The CDR3 sequence is 21 residues long. V shed 6 bases, J shed 0 bases, and the junction held 13 bases outside the gene matches. Germline lookup yields CDR1 MNHNY and CDR2 SVGAGI (reference sequence). This CDR3 reads CASSPGTSGRSALSGANVLTF. The CDR3 region has the DNA TGTGCCAGCAGCCCCGGGACTAGCGGGAGATCGGCCCTCTCTGGGGCCAACGTCCTGACTTTC.